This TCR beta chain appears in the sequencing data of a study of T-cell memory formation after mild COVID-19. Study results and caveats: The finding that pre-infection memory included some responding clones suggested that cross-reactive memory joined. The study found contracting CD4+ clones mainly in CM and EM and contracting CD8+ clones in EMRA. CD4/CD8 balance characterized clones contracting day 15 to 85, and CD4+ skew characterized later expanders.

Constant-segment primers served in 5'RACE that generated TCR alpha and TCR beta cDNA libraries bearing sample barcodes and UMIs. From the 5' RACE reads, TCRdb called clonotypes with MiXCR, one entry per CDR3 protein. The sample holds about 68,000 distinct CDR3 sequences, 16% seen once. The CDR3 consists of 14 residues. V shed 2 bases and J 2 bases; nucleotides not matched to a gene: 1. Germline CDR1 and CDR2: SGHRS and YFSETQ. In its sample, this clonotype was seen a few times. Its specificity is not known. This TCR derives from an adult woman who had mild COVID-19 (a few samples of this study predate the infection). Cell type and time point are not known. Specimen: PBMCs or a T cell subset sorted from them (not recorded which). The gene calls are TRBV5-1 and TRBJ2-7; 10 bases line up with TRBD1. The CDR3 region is CASSFGTGAYEQYF. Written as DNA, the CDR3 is TGCGCCAGCAGCTTCGGGACAGGGGCCTACGAGCAGTACTTC.